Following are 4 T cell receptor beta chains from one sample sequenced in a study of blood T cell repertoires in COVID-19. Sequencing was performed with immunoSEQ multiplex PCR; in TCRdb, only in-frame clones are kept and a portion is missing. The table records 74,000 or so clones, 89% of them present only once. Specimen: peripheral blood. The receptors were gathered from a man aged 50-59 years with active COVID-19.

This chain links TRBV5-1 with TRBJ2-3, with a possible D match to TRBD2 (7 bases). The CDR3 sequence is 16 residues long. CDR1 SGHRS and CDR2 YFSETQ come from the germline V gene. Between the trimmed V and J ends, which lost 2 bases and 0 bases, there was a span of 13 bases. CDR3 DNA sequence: TGCGCCAGCAGCTTTAGTGGGGGGGCTAGCACAGATACGCAGTATTTT. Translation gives CASSFSGGASTDTQYF.

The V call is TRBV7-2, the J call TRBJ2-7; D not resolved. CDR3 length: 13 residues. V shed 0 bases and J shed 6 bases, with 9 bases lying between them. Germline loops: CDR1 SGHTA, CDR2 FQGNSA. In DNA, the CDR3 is TGTGCCAGCAGCTTAGCGCGTAGTATCGAGCAGTACTTC. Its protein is CASSLARSIEQYF.

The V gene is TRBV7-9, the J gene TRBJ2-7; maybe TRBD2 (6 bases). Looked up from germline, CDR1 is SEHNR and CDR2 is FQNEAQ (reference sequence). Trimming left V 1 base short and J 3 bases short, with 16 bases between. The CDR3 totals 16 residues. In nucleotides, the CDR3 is TGTGCCAGCAGCTTAGGATATGCGACTAGTGTCTACGAGCAGTACTTC. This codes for CASSLGYATSVYEQYF.

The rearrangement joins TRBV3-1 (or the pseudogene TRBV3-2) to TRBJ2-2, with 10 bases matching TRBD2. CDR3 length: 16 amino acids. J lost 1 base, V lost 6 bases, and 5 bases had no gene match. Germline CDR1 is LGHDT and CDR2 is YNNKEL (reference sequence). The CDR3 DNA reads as TGTGCCAGCAGGCCTGTAGCGGGGGGGAACACCGGGGAGCTGTTTTTT. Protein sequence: CASRPVAGGNTGELFF.